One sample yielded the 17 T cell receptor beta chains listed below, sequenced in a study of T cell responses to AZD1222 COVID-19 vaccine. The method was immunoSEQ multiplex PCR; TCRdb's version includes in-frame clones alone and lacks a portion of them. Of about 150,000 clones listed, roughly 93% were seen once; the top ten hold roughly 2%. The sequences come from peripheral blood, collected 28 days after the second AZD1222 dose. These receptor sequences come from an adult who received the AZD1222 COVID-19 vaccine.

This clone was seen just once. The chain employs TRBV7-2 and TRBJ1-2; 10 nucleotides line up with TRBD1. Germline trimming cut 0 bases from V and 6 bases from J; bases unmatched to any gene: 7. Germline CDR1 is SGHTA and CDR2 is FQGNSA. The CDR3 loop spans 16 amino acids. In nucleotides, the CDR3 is TGTGCCAGCAGCTTAGCTTGGACAGGGGGAAATGATGGCTACACCTTC. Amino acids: CASSLAWTGGNDGYTF.

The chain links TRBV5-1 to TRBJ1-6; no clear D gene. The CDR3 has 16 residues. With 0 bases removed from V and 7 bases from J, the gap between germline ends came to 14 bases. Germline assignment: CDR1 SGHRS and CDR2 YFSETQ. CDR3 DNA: TGCGCCAGCAGCTTGGCCCAGGCCGGGTTAAATTCACCCCTCCACTTT. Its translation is CASSLAQAGLNSPLHF.

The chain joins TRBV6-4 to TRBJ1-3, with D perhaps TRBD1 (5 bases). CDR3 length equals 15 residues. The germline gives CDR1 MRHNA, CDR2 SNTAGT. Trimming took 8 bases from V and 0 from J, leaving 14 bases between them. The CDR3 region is CASSRTGLSGNTIYF. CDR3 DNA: TGTGCCAGCTCAAGAACAGGACTCTCTGGAAACACCATATATTTT.

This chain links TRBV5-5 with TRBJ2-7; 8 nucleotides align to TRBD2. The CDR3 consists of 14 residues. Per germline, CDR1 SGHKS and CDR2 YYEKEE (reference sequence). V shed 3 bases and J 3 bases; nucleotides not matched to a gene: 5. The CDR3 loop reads CASSYGSGVYEQYF. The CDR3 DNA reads TGTGCCAGCAGCTACGGTAGCGGGGTCTACGAGCAGTACTTC.

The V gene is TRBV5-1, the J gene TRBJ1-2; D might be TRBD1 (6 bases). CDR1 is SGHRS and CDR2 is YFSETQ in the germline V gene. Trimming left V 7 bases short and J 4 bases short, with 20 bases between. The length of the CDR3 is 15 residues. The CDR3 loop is CASRRGAQHLYGYTF. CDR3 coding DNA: TGCGCCAGCCGGAGGGGGGCCCAACACCTCTATGGCTACACCTTC. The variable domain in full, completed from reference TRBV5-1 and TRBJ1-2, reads KAGVTQTPRYLIKTRGQQVTLSCSPISGHRSVSWYQQTPGQGLQFLFEYFSETQRNKGNFPGRFSGRQFSNSRSEMNVSTLELGDSALYLCASRRGAQHLYGYTFGSGTRLTVV.

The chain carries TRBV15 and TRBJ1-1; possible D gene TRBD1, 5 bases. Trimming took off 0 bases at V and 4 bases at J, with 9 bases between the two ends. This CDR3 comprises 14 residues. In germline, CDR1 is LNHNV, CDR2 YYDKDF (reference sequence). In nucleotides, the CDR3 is TGTGCCACCAGCAGAGATTGGGGGGGCACTGAAGCTTTCTTT. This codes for CATSRDWGGTEAFF. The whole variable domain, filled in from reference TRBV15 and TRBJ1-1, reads DAMVIQNPRYQVTQFGKPVTLSCSQTLNHNVMYWYQQKSSQAPKLLFHYYDKDFNNEADTPDNFQSRRPNTSFCFLDIRSPGLGDTAMYLCATSRDWGGTEAFFGQGTRLTVV.

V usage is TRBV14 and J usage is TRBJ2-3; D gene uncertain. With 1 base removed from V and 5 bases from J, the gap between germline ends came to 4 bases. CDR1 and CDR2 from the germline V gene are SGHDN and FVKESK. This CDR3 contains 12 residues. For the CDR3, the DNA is TGTGCCAGCAGCCAAGGGAGAGATACGCAGTATTTT. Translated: CASSQGRDTQYF.

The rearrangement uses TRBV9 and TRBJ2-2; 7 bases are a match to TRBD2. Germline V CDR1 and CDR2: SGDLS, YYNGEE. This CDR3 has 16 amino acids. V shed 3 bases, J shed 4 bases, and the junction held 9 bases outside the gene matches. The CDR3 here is CASSDQAGAGTGELFF. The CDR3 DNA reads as TGTGCCAGCAGCGATCAGGCGGGAGCGGGCACCGGGGAGCTGTTTTTT.

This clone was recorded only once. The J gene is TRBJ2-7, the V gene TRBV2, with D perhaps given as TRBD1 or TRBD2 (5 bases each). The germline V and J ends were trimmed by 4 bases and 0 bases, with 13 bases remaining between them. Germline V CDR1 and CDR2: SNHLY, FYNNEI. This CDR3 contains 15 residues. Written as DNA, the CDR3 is TGTGCCAGCAGTGCGGGGCCAGCACTCTCCTACGAGCAGTACTTC. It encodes CASSAGPALSYEQYF.

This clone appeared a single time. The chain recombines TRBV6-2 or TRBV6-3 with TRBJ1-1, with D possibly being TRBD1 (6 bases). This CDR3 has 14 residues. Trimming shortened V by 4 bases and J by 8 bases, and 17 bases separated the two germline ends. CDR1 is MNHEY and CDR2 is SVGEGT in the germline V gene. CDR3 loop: CASSSSGRGGEAFF. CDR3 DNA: TGTGCCAGCAGTTCATCAGGGAGGGGGGGAGAAGCTTTCTTT.

The CDR3 DNA follows: TGCGCCAGCAGCTTGGACCAACTCGGGGAAAAACTGTTTTTT. This sequence encodes CASSLDQLGEKLFF. The rearrangement joins TRBV5-1 to TRBJ1-4, with D unresolved. The CDR3 runs 14 residues. Germline V gives CDR1 SGHRS, CDR2 YFSETQ. V dropped 0 bases and J dropped 8 bases, with 11 bases sitting between them.

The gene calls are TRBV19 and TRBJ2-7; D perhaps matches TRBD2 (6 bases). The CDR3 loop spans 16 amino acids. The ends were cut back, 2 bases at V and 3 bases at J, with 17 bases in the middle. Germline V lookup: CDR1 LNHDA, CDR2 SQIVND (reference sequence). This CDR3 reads CASSISERATNYEQYF. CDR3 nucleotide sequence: TGTGCCAGTAGTATATCCGAGCGGGCGACCAACTACGAGCAGTACTTC.

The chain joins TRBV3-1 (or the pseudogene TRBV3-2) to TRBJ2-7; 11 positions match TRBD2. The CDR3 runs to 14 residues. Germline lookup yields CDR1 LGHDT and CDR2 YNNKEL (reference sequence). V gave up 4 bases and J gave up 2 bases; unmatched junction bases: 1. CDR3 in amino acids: CASSLAGGPYEQYF. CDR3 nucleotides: TGTGCCAGCAGCCTAGCGGGGGGGCCCTACGAGCAGTACTTC.

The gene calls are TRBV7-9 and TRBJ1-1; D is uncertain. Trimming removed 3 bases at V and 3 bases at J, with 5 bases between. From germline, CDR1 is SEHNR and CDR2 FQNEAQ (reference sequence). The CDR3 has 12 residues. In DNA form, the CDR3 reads TGTGCCAGCAGCTTTGGTGACACTGAAGCTTTCTTT. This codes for CASSFGDTEAFF. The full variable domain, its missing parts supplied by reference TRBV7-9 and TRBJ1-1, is DTGVSQNPRHKITKRGQNVTFRCDPISEHNRLYWYRQTLGQGPEFLTYFQNEAQLEKSRLLSDRFSAERPKGSFSTLEIQRTEQGDSAMYLCASSFGDTEAFFGQGTRLTVV.

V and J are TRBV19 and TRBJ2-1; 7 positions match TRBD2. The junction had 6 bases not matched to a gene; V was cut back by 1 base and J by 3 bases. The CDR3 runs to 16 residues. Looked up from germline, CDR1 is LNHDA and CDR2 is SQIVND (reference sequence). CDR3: CASSIGAGTIYNEQFF. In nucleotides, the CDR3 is TGTGCCAGTAGTATAGGAGCAGGGACTATCTACAATGAGCAGTTCTTC.

The CDR3 region has the DNA TGTGCCAGCAGCCATTCGTACAGGGAGTACGAGCAGTACTTC. This sequence encodes CASSHSYREYEQYF. The chain has TRBV16 and TRBJ2-7; perhaps TRBD1 as D (6 bases). Trimming left V 3 bases short and J 4 bases short, with 13 bases between. The CDR3 is 14 amino acids. The germline gives CDR1 KGHSY, CDR2 FQNENV.

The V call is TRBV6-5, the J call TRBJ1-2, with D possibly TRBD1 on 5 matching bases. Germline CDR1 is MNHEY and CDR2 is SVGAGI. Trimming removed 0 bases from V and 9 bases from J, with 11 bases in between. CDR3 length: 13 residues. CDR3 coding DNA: TGTGCCAGCAGTTACTCGGGGGGATTACGCTACACCTTC. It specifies CASSYSGGLRYTF.